This is a list of T cell receptor beta chains from one sample in a study of neoadjuvant nivolumab and ipilimumab in lung cancer. Some clones are missing from TCRdb's copy, which holds only in-frame ones; the method was immunoSEQ multiplex PCR. The sample yields approximately 9,600 clones, roughly 80% seen once. The sample consisted of tumor tissue, taken after neoadjuvant nivolumab, alone or with ipilimumab, at or shortly before surgery. Receptors originate from an adult with non-small cell lung cancer. Each CDR3 is given with its conserved first and last residue. D genes are given only for firm matches. The size field is filled for only some rows; it gives once, few, many or a size class.

abundance	d_gene	v_gene	j_gene	CDR3aa	CDR3nt
few	TRBD1	TRBV18	TRBJ1-1	CASSPGTGGINTEAFF	TGTGCCAGCTCACCAGGGACAGGGGGCATAAACACTGAAGCTTTCTTT
-	-	TRBV19	TRBJ1-1	CASRGMFGNTEAFF	TGTGCCAGTCGGGGGATGTTTGGGAACACTGAAGCTTTCTTT
-	-	TRBV4-1	TRBJ1-2	CASSQDPGNYGYTF	TGCGCCAGCAGCCAAGACCCGGGAAACTATGGCTACACCTTC
-	TRBD2	TRBV5-1	TRBJ2-3	CASSPTPGGPTGGTQYF	TGCGCCAGCAGCCCGACCCCGGGAGGGCCGACCGGGGGTACGCAGTATTTT
-	-	TRBV4-3	TRBJ2-1	CASSQDRWSYNEQFF	TGCGCCAGCAGCCAAGATCGGTGGTCATACAATGAGCAGTTCTTC
-	TRBD1	TRBV6-6	TRBJ2-7	CASRKTQGATDEQYF	TGTGCCAGCAGAAAAACACAGGGGGCTACCGACGAGCAGTACTTC
-	TRBD1	TRBV29-1	TRBJ2-7	CSAAPGTGFDEQYF	TGCAGCGCAGCACCCGGGACAGGGTTCGACGAGCAGTACTTC
-	TRBD2	TRBV7-2	TRBJ2-3	CASSFGAREVGDTQYF	TGTGCCAGCAGCTTCGGGGCCCGGGAGGTGGGAGATACGCAGTATTTT
-	TRBD1	TRBV5-1	TRBJ2-7	CASSSGQGVTYEQYF	TGCGCCAGCAGCAGCGGACAGGGGGTGACCTACGAGCAGTACTTC
-	-	TRBV5-6	TRBJ1-5	CASSWDPGGPQHF	TGTGCCAGCAGCTGGGACCCCGGGGGACCCCAGCATTTT
-	TRBD1	TRBV18	TRBJ1-1	CASSPPGGRVNTEAFF	TGTGCCAGCTCACCACCAGGGGGCAGAGTGAACACTGAAGCTTTCTTT
-	-	TRBV10-2	TRBJ2-7	CASSRSNEQYF	TGCGCCAGCAGTCGCAGTAACGAGCAGTACTTC
-	TRBD1	TRBV9	TRBJ1-3	CASSARTGAGNTIYF	TGTGCCAGCAGCGCTAGGACAGGGGCTGGAAACACCATATATTTT
-	TRBD2	TRBV9	TRBJ2-1	CASSAPGLGNEQFF	TGTGCCAGCAGCGCCCCGGGACTAGGCAATGAGCAGTTCTTC
-	-	TRBV2	TRBJ2-7	CASSDPGVVAYEQYF	TGTGCCAGCAGTGACCCAGGGGTTGTCGCCTACGAGCAGTACTTC
-	TRBD2	TRBV5-1	TRBJ2-1	CASSRRATSGSNNEQFF	TGCGCCAGCAGCCGGAGGGCCACTAGCGGGAGTAACAATGAGCAGTTCTTC
-	TRBD1	TRBV10-3	TRBJ2-7	CAIRDIIGQGVGEQYF	TGTGCCATCAGGGATATAATCGGACAGGGGGTAGGCGAGCAGTACTTC
-	-	TRBV6-5	TRBJ1-2	CASRSGTAGNYGYTF	TGTGCCAGCAGATCCGGGACCGCGGGGAACTATGGCTACACCTTC
-	-	TRBV29-1	TRBJ1-2	CSVEDQDNYGYTF	TGCAGCGTTGAAGATCAGGACAACTATGGCTACACCTTC
-	TRBD1	TRBV30	TRBJ2-2	CAWRGRGQSTGELFF	TGTGCCTGGAGGGGCAGGGGGCAGAGCACCGGGGAGCTGTTTTTT
-	TRBD2	TRBV30	TRBJ2-5	CAWGGLAGIETQYF	TGTGCCTGGGGAGGACTAGCGGGGATAGAGACCCAGTACTTC
-	-	TRBV7-2	TRBJ2-1	CASGLLRNEQFF	TGTGCCAGCGGACTATTACGTAATGAGCAGTTCTTC
-	-	TRBV19	TRBJ1-2	CASSIGDGRAGYTF	TGTGCCAGTAGTATTGGAGACGGCCGGGCCGGCTACACCTTC
-	-	TRBV18	TRBJ2-1	CASSPPVVADYTYNEQFF	TGTGCCAGCTCACCACCTGTAGTAGCAGACTACACCTACAATGAGCAGTTCTTC
-	-	TRBV10-3	TRBJ1-1	CAIRIGQRNTEAFF	TGTGCCATCAGGATTGGGCAGAGGAACACTGAAGCTTTCTTT
-	-	TRBV29-1	TRBJ2-1	CSESEGGRNEQFF	TGCAGCGAATCTGAGGGGGGACGCAATGAGCAGTTCTTC
few	TRBD2	TRBV19	TRBJ2-3	CASSIIGTSGDTQYF	TGTGCCAGTAGTATCATTGGGACTAGCGGAGATACGCAGTATTTT
-	-	TRBV6-5	TRBJ2-2	CASSYVFGGELFF	TGTGCCAGCAGTTACGTTTTTGGCGGGGAGCTGTTTTTT